Listed below are T cell receptor beta chains from one sample, sequenced in a study of OX40 agonist ivuxolimab in advanced cancers. Sequencing was performed with immunoSEQ multiplex PCR; in TCRdb, only in-frame clones are kept and a portion is missing. The sample carries tens of thousands of clones, 85% to 95% recorded once. The sequencing used CD4+ or CD8+ T cells sorted from blood, collected in a trial of the OX40 agonist ivuxolimab. Receptors originate from an adult with an advanced solid tumor such as melanoma, head and neck, liver or kidney cancer. The CDR3 runs from the conserved cysteine through the conserved F or W. A D gene is named only where the DNA matches it firmly. Clone size is not always given. Where it is, it says once, few, many or a class for expanded clones.

clone_size d_call j_call v_call cdr3_nt cdr3_aa
. . TRBJ1-1 TRBV30 TGTGCCTGGAGTGTATTGGGGGCTCACATGAACACTGAAGCTTTCTTT CAWSVLGAHMNTEAFF
. . TRBJ2-1 TRBV9 TGTGCCAGCAGCGTAGGGGCGGGATCCTACAATGAGCAGTTCTTC CASSVGAGSYNEQFF
. . TRBJ2-3 TRBV30 TGTGCCTGGAGTCGACAGGAAACAGATACGCAGTATTTT CAWSRQETDTQYF
. TRBD2 TRBJ2-1 TRBV9 TGTGCCAGCAGCTCCTATGGGACTAGCGGGAGAGGCTACAATGAGCAGTTCTTC CASSSYGTSGRGYNEQFF
. TRBD2 TRBJ2-7 TRBV30 TGTGCCTGGAGTGACAAAAATGGGGTAGCTAGCGGGAGAGTGGAGCAGTACTTC CAWSDKNGVASGRVEQYF
. . TRBJ1-2 TRBV4-1 TGCGCCAGCAGCCAAGATTCCAGTTACTCCTATGGCTACACCTTC CASSQDSSYSYGYTF
. TRBD2 TRBJ2-7 TRBV11-2 TGTGCCAGCAGCTTAGGCATTAGCGGGGTGGTCGAGCAGTACTTC CASSLGISGVVEQYF
. TRBD1 TRBJ1-2 TRBV19 TGTGCCAGTAGTATAGATCCGGGACAGGGGGTCGGAGAGATCTATGGCTACACCTTC CASSIDPGQGVGEIYGYTF
. . TRBJ2-7 TRBV5-6 TGTGCCAGCAGCTTTCGCACCTACGAGCAGTACTTC CASSFRTYEQYF
. TRBD2 TRBJ2-1 TRBV27 TGTGCCAGCAGGGAAGCAGGGACTAGCGCCAACAATGAGCAGTTCTTC CASREAGTSANNEQFF
. . TRBJ1-3 TRBV13 TGTGCCAGCAGCTTAGGCTCGGCTGGAAACACCATATATTTT CASSLGSAGNTIYF
once TRBD2 TRBJ2-1 TRBV13 TGTGCCAGCAGCCCACGGCGGGAGGGCTCCTACAATGAGCAGTTCTTC CASSPRREGSYNEQFF
. TRBD1 TRBJ2-7 TRBV13 TGTGCCAGCAGCTGGGGACAGGGCTCCTACGAGCAGTACTTC CASSWGQGSYEQYF
once . TRBJ2-1 TRBV11-1 TGTGCCAGCAGTCTAAGTAGGGGCTATGAGCAGTTCTTC CASSLSRGYEQFF
. TRBD2 TRBJ2-7 TRBV27 TGTGCCAGCAGTTTCCACGGACTAGCGGGAGCGTACGAGCAGTACTTC CASSFHGLAGAYEQYF
. TRBD1 TRBJ1-1 TRBV7-9 TGTGCCAGCCAGCAAGGGGGCATCACTGAAGCTTTCTTT CASQQGGITEAFF
. TRBD2 TRBJ2-3 TRBV11-3 TGTGCCAGCAGCTCCGGGACTAGCGCCCGGGCGCAGTATTTT CASSSGTSARAQYF
. . TRBJ2-7 TRBV5-8 TGTGCCAGCATGACGGTTACCTACGAGCAGTACTTC CASMTVTYEQYF
. . TRBJ1-1 TRBV9 TGTGCCAGCAGCCCGGGACTGAACACTGAAGCTTTCTTT CASSPGLNTEAFF
. TRBD2 TRBJ2-3 TRBV19 TGTGCCAGTAGAGCGGGGGTTGTTGACACAGATACGCAGTATTTT CASRAGVVDTDTQYF
. TRBD2 TRBJ2-1 TRBV27 TGTGCCAGCAGTCACGGGACTAGCGGGAGTACTGAGCAGTTCTTC CASSHGTSGSTEQFF
. . TRBJ2-3 TRBV27 TGTGCCAGCACCCCAAGAAGGGGGGCCCACAGAACAGATACGCAGTATTTT CASTPRRGAHRTDTQYF